The present T cell receptor (beta chain) was sequenced within a study of control samples from healthy donors and cancer patients. This CDR3 has 14 residues. Germline lookup yields CDR1 MGHDK and CDR2 SYGVNS. Trimming cost V 4 bases and J 2 bases, with 11 bases left between them. Assay: immunoSEQ multiplex PCR; the TCRdb copy retains only in-frame clones and omits some. Of some 190,000 clones detected, about 90% appear once; the ten largest clones hold 1.8%. This chain uses TRBV25-1 with TRBJ1-1, with D possibly being TRBD1 (6 bases). This TCR was sampled from a man aged 25 to 40 in good health. The source material was blood. The CDR3 DNA reads as TGTGCCAGCAGTGCCTGGACAGACAACACTGAAGCTTTCTTT. Protein: CASSAWTDNTEAFF.